The clone carrying this T cell receptor beta chain appeared once. Its antigen is not known. TCRdb's table, derived via immunoSEQ multiplex PCR, lists solely in-frame clones and lacks some. The table shows fewer than 2.5 million clones, with 80% to 95% occurring only once. Healthy HIV-negative adults with no recent acute infections or vaccinations were recruited as donors. The CDR3 contains 14 residues. Per germline, CDR1 MDHEN and CDR2 SYDVKM. V lost 6 bases to trimming and J lost 4 bases, with 12 bases between them. The data derive from a study of shared clonotypes between healthy human individuals. General study points: Sorted-subset sequencing was shown by rarefaction to be incomplete despite large depth. For naive CD4 cells, approximately 4.8% of clonotypes were shared across a handful of donors. Limited genetic and exposure-history diversity came from having few donors.

The origin of this receptor is a man between 18 and 35 years old in good health. Some clones in this sample may be carry-over from other donors' samples. The chain couples TRBV28 to TRBJ1-4; possibly TRBD1 for D (5 bases). Material: naive CD4+ T cells from PBMCs. Subset meaning: CD45RA+ positively selected. The CDR3 coding sequence is TGTGCCAGCAGATTGGGACGGTTTAATGAAAAACTGTTTTTT. It specifies CASRLGRFNEKLFF.